These 31 T cell receptor beta chains originate from one sample sequenced in a study of cytomegalovirus exposure and HLA in healthy donors. PCR employed 60 Vbeta and 13 Jbeta primers. Sequencing used immunoSEQ multiplex PCR; TCRdb keeps in-frame clones, though not all of them. The data show 170,000 or so clones, about four fifths seen once. The source material was PBMCs. The source of these receptors is a man younger than 40 in good health and CMV-seropositive.

Here the CDR3 reads CAISEVGGAPNEQFF. The CDR3 DNA is TGTGCCATCAGTGAGGTGGGGGGGGCCCCCAATGAGCAGTTCTTC. The chain employs TRBV10-3 and TRBJ2-1; perhaps TRBD2 as D (7 bases). This CDR3 is 15 amino acids long. CDR1 is ENHRY, CDR2 SYGVKD, per germline. Between the trimmed V and J ends, which lost 2 bases and 6 bases, there was a span of 14 bases.

The rearrangement joins TRBV7-6 to TRBJ2-7; 7 bases are a match to TRBD2. This CDR3 comprises 16 residues. Germline V gene lookup returns CDR1 SGHVS and CDR2 FNYEAQ. With V trimmed by 0 bases and J by 1 base, 6 bases remained unmatched. The CDR3 region is CASSLAASSGSYEQYF. CDR3 DNA: TGTGCCAGCAGCTTAGCCGCTTCTAGCGGATCCTACGAGCAGTACTTC.

The rearrangement links TRBV18 to TRBJ2-7; D not certain. The CDR3 sequence is 17 residues long. The V and J ends lost 0 bases and 0 bases respectively, with 15 bases between them. Germline CDR1 is KGHSH and CDR2 is LQKENI. Written as DNA, the CDR3 is TGTGCCAGCTCACCACCCTCGAGAACAGCCGTCTCCTACGAGCAGTACTTC. Translating gives CASSPPSRTAVSYEQYF.

This chain connects TRBV5-6 to TRBJ2-5, with TRBD2 as a possible D gene (6 bases). Trimming left V 1 base short and J 5 bases short, with 9 bases between. CDR1 is SGHDT and CDR2 is YYEEEE in the germline V gene. The CDR3 length is 13 residues. Here the CDR3 reads CASSLWGVETQYF. The CDR3 DNA reads as TGTGCCAGCAGCTTGTGGGGGGTCGAGACCCAGTACTTC.

The chain's CDR3 is CASSAGTGRGEANEKLFF. In DNA, the CDR3 is TGTGCCAGCAGCGCAGGGACAGGGCGGGGGGAGGCTAATGAAAAACTGTTTTTT. J is TRBJ1-4 and V is TRBV5-8; 9 bases align to TRBD1. Trimming cost V 4 bases and J 3 bases; bases outside gene matches: 13. Per germline, CDR1 SGHTS and CDR2 YDEGEE. The CDR3 length is 18 residues.

V gene TRBV4-1 combines with J gene TRBJ2-7; TRBD1 might be the D (5 bases). This CDR3 has 14 residues. Germline CDR1 MGHRA, CDR2 YSYEKL. Trimming left V 0 bases short and J 3 bases short, with 9 bases between. The CDR3 region is CASSQEGVDYEQYF. The CDR3 bases are TGCGCCAGCAGCCAAGAAGGGGTAGACTACGAGCAGTACTTC.

The chain employs TRBV27 and TRBJ2-4; TRBD1 is a possible D gene (6 bases). The CDR3 totals 16 residues. Germline values: CDR1 MNHEY, CDR2 SMNVEV (reference sequence). Trimming took off 6 bases at V and 7 bases at J, with 22 bases between the two ends. Here the CDR3 reads CASSETGPPGRNIQYF. CDR3 DNA: TGTGCCAGCAGCGAAACAGGGCCACCGGGGCGGAACATTCAGTACTTC.

The chain carries TRBV7-6 and TRBJ1-6, with 7 bases fitting TRBD1. Germline V gene lookup returns CDR1 SGHVS and CDR2 FNYEAQ. J was trimmed by 9 bases and V by 1 base; bases with no gene match: 3. This CDR3 has 14 amino acids. CDR3 residues: CASSLGQGGSPLHF. In DNA form, the CDR3 reads TGTGCCAGCAGCTTAGGACAGGGCGGTTCACCCCTCCACTTT.

The chain links TRBV19 to TRBJ2-5; no clear D gene. This CDR3 comprises 13 residues. Germline CDR1 reads LNHDA; CDR2 reads SQIVND (reference sequence). The ends were cut back, 6 bases at V and 1 base at J, with 9 bases in the middle. The chain's CDR3 is CASSTVPQETQYF. The CDR3 coding sequence is TGTGCCAGTAGCACGGTCCCCCAAGAGACCCAGTACTTC.

The chain has TRBV14 and TRBJ2-2; 16 nucleotides align to TRBD2. J lost 0 bases, V lost 3 bases, and 7 bases had no gene match. Germline V gene sequence: CDR1 SGHDN, CDR2 FVKESK. The CDR3 has 20 amino acids. The DNA for the CDR3 is TGTGCCAGCAGCCATCGCGGGACTAGCGGGAGGGCAGCGAACACCGGGGAGCTGTTTTTT. This gives the protein CASSHRGTSGRAANTGELFF.

The sample holds one count of this clone. The chain combines TRBV29-1 with TRBJ2-2; 7 bases map to TRBD2. Germline V gene data show CDR1 as SQVTM and CDR2 as ANQGSEA. The CDR3 consists of 14 residues. After removal of 3 bases from V and 4 bases from J, the junction contained 5 bases not matched to a gene. As DNA, the CDR3 is TGCAGCGTTGAGCGGGAGACGAGCACCGGGGAGCTGTTTTTT. Its translation: CSVERETSTGELFF.

The chain couples TRBV7-2 to TRBJ2-5; D possibly corresponds to TRBD2 (5 bases). V was clipped by 1 base and J by 1 base, with 13 bases between them. CDR3 length: 16 amino acids. The germline V gene has CDR1 SGHTA and CDR2 FQGNSA. CDR3 sequence: CASSLGVAGLQETQYF. CDR3 coding DNA: TGTGCCAGCAGCTTAGGCGTGGCGGGCCTCCAAGAGACCCAGTACTTC.

J is TRBJ2-3 and V is TRBV14; 7 bases line up with TRBD2. Germline CDR1 SGHDN, CDR2 FVKESK. The CDR3 consists of 17 residues. Trimming removed 3 bases from V and 2 bases from J; junction bases left unmatched: 11. The CDR3 DNA sequence: TGTGCCAGCAGCCAGGCTAGGGGCCTAGCGGCCACAGATACGCAGTATTTT. It specifies CASSQARGLAATDTQYF.

This rearrangement joins TRBV9 to TRBJ2-1, with 13 positions matching TRBD2. Germline values: CDR1 SGDLS, CDR2 YYNGEE. The junction had 3 bases not matched to a gene; V was cut back by 4 bases and J by 5 bases. The CDR3 loop spans 15 amino acids. The CDR3 region has the DNA TGTGCCAGCAGCCAACTAGCGGGGGGGCACAATGAGCAGTTCTTC. Its translation: CASSQLAGGHNEQFF.

The sample holds a few counts of this clone. The V call is TRBV23-1, the J call TRBJ2-7; D remains unclear. TRBV23-1 is marked as an open reading frame, function uncertain. The CDR3 runs to 15 residues. V shed 2 bases and J shed 0 bases, with 11 bases lying between them. The CDR3 nucleotides are TGCGCCAGCAGTCAAATGTGGGCGATCTCCTACGAGCAGTACTTC. It encodes CASSQMWAISYEQYF.

This clone is labeled medium-sized (0.01 to 0.1%). The chain recombines TRBV6-4 with TRBJ2-1; 12 bases align to TRBD2. CDR3 length: 15 residues. J was trimmed by 8 bases and V by 0 bases; bases with no gene match: 2. The germline V gene encodes CDR1 MRHNA and CDR2 SNTAGT. As DNA, the CDR3 is TGTGCCAGCAGTGACTCGACTAGCGGGAGCGATGAGCAGTTCTTC. This codes for CASSDSTSGSDEQFF.

The genes are TRBV4-1 and TRBJ2-1; 11 bases fit TRBD2. The germline V gene encodes CDR1 MGHRA and CDR2 YSYEKL. The CDR3 has 12 amino acids. V lost 5 bases, J lost 12 bases, and 3 bases stayed unmatched. CDR3 loop: CASSAGTSGQFF. As DNA, the CDR3 is TGCGCCAGCAGCGCCGGGACTAGCGGGCAGTTCTTC.

This chain uses TRBV23-1 with TRBJ2-7, with TRBD1 identical over 9 bases. TRBV23-1 has ORF status, its function being uncertain. The CDR3 has 15 residues. V lost 5 bases to trimming and J lost 6 bases; unmatched junction nucleotides: 11. The CDR3 protein is CASSTEQGAVCEQYF. Here the CDR3 DNA reads TGCGCCAGCAGTACCGAACAGGGGGCGGTTTGCGAGCAGTACTTC.

The rearrangement uses TRBV7-9 and TRBJ1-3, with 7 bases that match TRBD1. The CDR3 is 16 amino acids. V lost 5 bases and J lost 9; bases outside the gene matches: 16. The germline CDR1 and CDR2 sequences are SEHNR and FQNEAQ (reference sequence). Here the CDR3 DNA reads TGTGCCAGCAGCCCGATCGGGACAGCAGCAGCTACCACCATATATTTT. Translated: CASSPIGTAAATTIYF.

About this clone: The junction and the germline gene differ at one end; a read error may be behind it. Additional DNA sequences in this sample encode the identical CDR3. V and J are TRBV5-5 and TRBJ2-5, with unresolved D. Germline lookup yields CDR1 SGHKS and CDR2 YYEKEE (reference sequence). The CDR3 length is 15 residues. CDR3 bases: TGCGCCAGCAACCTGAACACCAACCTCCAAGAGACCCAGTACTTC. Translating gives CASNLNTNLQETQYF.

V is TRBV5-4 and J is TRBJ2-2; weak D call: TRBD1 (5 bases). Per the germline V gene, CDR1 is SGHNT and CDR2 is YYREEE (reference sequence). Trimming shortened V by 7 bases and J by 0 bases, and 13 bases separated the two germline ends. The CDR3 extends over 15 amino acids. The CDR3 region is CASSPDIANTGELFF. CDR3 coding DNA: TGTGCCAGCTCCCCGGACATCGCGAACACCGGGGAGCTGTTTTTT.

The rearrangement joins TRBV28 to TRBJ2-6; D is unresolved. This CDR3 is built from 15 residues. Trimming pared 5 bases from V and 0 bases from J, leaving 8 bases between. The germline V gene has CDR1 MDHEN and CDR2 SYDVKM. The CDR3 sequence: CASSPTGSGANVLTF. The CDR3 DNA reads as TGTGCCAGCAGTCCCACCGGCTCTGGGGCCAACGTCCTGACTTTC.

V gene TRBV9 combines with J gene TRBJ1-1, with D possibly TRBD1 on 6 matching bases. This CDR3 has 15 amino acids. V lost 0 bases and J lost 4, with 13 bases in between. Germline V gives CDR1 SGDLS, CDR2 YYNGEE. The CDR3 spells CASSVDTGLATEAFF. The DNA for the CDR3 is TGTGCCAGCAGCGTAGATACAGGGCTTGCCACTGAAGCTTTCTTT.

This clone was recorded once. The V and J genes are TRBV11-3 and TRBJ1-4, with D maybe TRBD1 (5 bases). CDR1 SGHNT and CDR2 YENEEA come from the germline V gene. The CDR3 has 17 residues. The germline V and J ends were trimmed by 4 bases and 0 bases, with 15 bases remaining between them. CDR3 loop: CASSSKNNRTTNEKLFF. DNA for the CDR3: TGTGCCAGCAGCTCAAAAAACAACAGGACAACTAATGAAAAACTGTTTTTT. The full variable domain, completed using reference TRBV11-3 and TRBJ1-4, is EAGVVQSPRYKIIEKKQPVAFWCNPISGHNTLYWYLQNLGQGPELLIRYENEEAVDDSQLPKDRFSAERLKGVDSTLKIQPAELGDSAVYLCASSSKNNRTTNEKLFFGSGTQLSVL.

This clone has just a few counts. This CDR3 reads CASSDTGTGADTIYF. The CDR3 nucleotides read TGTGCCAGCAGTGACACCGGGACAGGGGCTGACACCATATATTTT. This chain joins TRBV6-1 and TRBJ1-3; 10 positions agree with TRBD1. Trimming removed 3 bases from V and 8 bases from J; junction bases left unmatched: 7. Germline V gives CDR1 MNHNS, CDR2 SASEGT. This CDR3 spans 15 amino acids.

Details on this clone: The junction departs from germline at one end; a sequencing error may be responsible. The chain combines TRBV11-3 with TRBJ2-1, with 13 nucleotides matching TRBD2. CDR1 is SGHNT, CDR2 YENEEA, per germline. The CDR3 has 18 residues. The CDR3 coding sequence is TGTGCCAGCAGTTTAGGACTAGCGGGGGCGCAACCCTACAATGAGCAGTTCTTC. It is translated as CASSLGLAGAQPYNEQFF. Combining the CDR3 with reference TRBV11-3 and TRBJ2-1 gives the whole variable domain EAGVVQSPRYKIIEKKQPVAFWCNPISGHNTLYWYLQNLGQGPELLIRYENEEAVDDSQLPKDRFSAERLKGVDSTLKIQPAELGDSAVYLCASSLGLAGAQPYNEQFFGPGTRLTVL.

The chain joins TRBV4-1 to TRBJ2-1; D is perhaps TRBD1 (5 bases). This CDR3 is 14 amino acids long. The V end was cut by 1 base, the J end by 6 bases, with 10 bases between. Germline values: CDR1 MGHRA, CDR2 YSYEKL. The CDR3 sequence is CASSQVRGSNEQFF. As DNA, the CDR3 is TGCGCCAGCAGCCAAGTAAGGGGCTCCAATGAGCAGTTCTTC.

V and J are TRBV29-1 and TRBJ2-7, with 8 nucleotides matching TRBD2. V was pared by 7 bases and J by 3 bases, with 5 bases of the junction left unmatched. Germline V lookup: CDR1 SQVTM, CDR2 ANQGSEA. The CDR3 is 12 amino acids. In nucleotides, the CDR3 is TGCAGCGCCGGACTAGCTTACTACGAGCAGTACTTC. Amino acids: CSAGLAYYEQYF.

The CDR3 nucleotides are TGTGCCAGTAGTATAGTCCGGGACAGGCTGAGCACAGATACGCAGTATTTT. Its protein is CASSIVRDRLSTDTQYF. This rearrangement joins TRBV19 to TRBJ2-3, with 8 bases that match TRBD1. Germline V gene lookup returns CDR1 LNHDA and CDR2 SQIVND (reference sequence). This CDR3 contains 17 residues. J was trimmed by 0 bases and V by 1 base; bases with no gene match: 6. Filled out from reference TRBV19 and TRBJ2-3, the complete variable domain reads DGGITQSPKYLFRKEGQNVTLSCEQNLNHDAMYWYRQDPGQGLRLIYYSQIVNDFQKGDIAEGYSVSREKKESFPLTVTSAQKNPTAFYLCASSIVRDRLSTDTQYFGPGTRLTVL.

J is TRBJ2-2 and V is TRBV9; 11 positions match TRBD2. V shed 2 bases and J 3 bases; nucleotides not matched to a gene: 9. From germline, CDR1 is SGDLS and CDR2 YYNGEE. This CDR3 has 18 residues. The DNA for the CDR3 is TGTGCCAGCAGCGTCGGACTAGCGGGCGGCCCCGACACCGGGGAGCTGTTTTTT. Protein: CASSVGLAGGPDTGELFF.

This clone has more than one count but fewer than ten. This chain uses TRBV28 with TRBJ1-4, with D perhaps TRBD1 (5 bases). The germline CDR1 and CDR2 sequences are MDHEN and SYDVKM. The CDR3 spans 14 residues. Trimming removed 6 bases from V and 7 bases from J, with 15 bases in between. CDR3 nucleotides: TGTGCCAGCAGCACCGACCTGGGGCGTGAAAAACTGTTTTTT. Translated, it gives CASSTDLGREKLFF. Full variable domain (missing parts from reference TRBV28 and TRBJ1-4): DVKVTQSSRYLVKRTGEKVFLECVQDMDHENMFWYRQDPGLGLRLIYFSYDVKMKEKGDIPEGYSVSREKKERFSLILESASTNQTSMYLCASSTDLGREKLFFGSGTQLSVL.